This T cell receptor (beta chain) was sequenced during a study of blood T cell repertoires in COVID-19. Study context: Samples came from the United States, Italy and Spain, spanning acute and convalescent COVID-19. T cells, B-cell-depleted T cells, or PBMCs supplied cDNA or gDNA.

Authors' processing steps: Amplification from reference gene primers served as the basis for estimated nucleated cell counts. Assay used: immunoSEQ multiplex PCR; TCRdb lists only in-frame clones, some missing. The V and J calls and clone size are taken from that table; D and trimming were inferred from the DNA. The sample shows 250,000 to 400,000 clones, roughly nine tenths of them seen only once. CDR3 length: 17 residues. Germline loops: CDR1 LNHDA, CDR2 SQIVND (reference sequence). Trimming took 6 bases from V and 1 from J; bases not matched to a gene: 14. A Seattle source enrolled patients during active infection and followed them longitudinally.

The source material was peripheral blood. This TCR derives from a woman between 25 and 40 years old with COVID-19, enrolled during active disease. The chain has TRBV19 and TRBJ2-7; 8 positions agree with TRBD1. CDR3 protein: CASSRTGPYEFSYEQYF. In DNA, the CDR3 is TGTGCCAGTAGCCGGACAGGGCCCTATGAATTTTCCTACGAGCAGTACTTC.